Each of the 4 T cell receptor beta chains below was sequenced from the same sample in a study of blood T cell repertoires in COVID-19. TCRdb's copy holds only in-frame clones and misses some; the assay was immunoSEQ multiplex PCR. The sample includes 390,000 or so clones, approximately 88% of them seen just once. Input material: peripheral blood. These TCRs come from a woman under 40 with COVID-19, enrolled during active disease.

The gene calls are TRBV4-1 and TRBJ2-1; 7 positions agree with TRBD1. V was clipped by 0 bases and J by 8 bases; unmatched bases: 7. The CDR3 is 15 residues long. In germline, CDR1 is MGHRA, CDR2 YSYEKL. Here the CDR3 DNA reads TGCGCCAGCAGCCAAGACGGGACAGCATCATATGAGCAGTTCTTC. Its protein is CASSQDGTASYEQFF.

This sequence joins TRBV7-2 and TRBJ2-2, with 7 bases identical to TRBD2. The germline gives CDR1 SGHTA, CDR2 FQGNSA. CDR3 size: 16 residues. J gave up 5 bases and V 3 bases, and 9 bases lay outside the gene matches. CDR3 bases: TGTGCCAGCAGCTTTATCGGGGGGTTTATTACCGGGGAGCTGTTTTTT. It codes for CASSFIGGFITGELFF.

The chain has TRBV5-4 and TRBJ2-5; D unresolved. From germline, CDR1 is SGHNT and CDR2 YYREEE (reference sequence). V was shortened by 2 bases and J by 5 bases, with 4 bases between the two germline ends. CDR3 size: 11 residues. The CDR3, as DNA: TGTGCCAGCAGCTTATCGGAGACCCAGTACTTC. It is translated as CASSLSETQYF.

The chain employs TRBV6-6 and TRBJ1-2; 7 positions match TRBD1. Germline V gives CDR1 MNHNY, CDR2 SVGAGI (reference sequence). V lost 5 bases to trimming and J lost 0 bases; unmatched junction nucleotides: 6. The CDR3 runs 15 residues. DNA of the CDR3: TGTGCCAGCAGTCACACAGGGGCGACTAACTATGGCTACACCTTC. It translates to CASSHTGATNYGYTF.